Listed here are 15 T cell receptor beta chains from one sample, sequenced in a study of T cell responses to AZD1222 COVID-19 vaccine. The table came from immunoSEQ multiplex PCR; TCRdb's copy has only in-frame clones and leaves some out. The sample holds over 75,000 clones, approximately 83% seen once. This material consisted of peripheral blood, taken 28 days after the second AZD1222 dose. The receptor source for this set is an adult who received the AZD1222 COVID-19 vaccine.

This chain connects TRBV12-5 to TRBJ2-3; TRBD1 agrees at 8 bases. The germline V gene encodes CDR1 LGHNT and CDR2 FRNRAP. The CDR3 sequence is 16 residues long. V was clipped by 1 base and J by 3 bases; unmatched bases: 6. CDR3 residues: CASGLGQGSKTDTQYF. The CDR3 nucleotides are TGTGCTAGTGGTTTGGGACAGGGGTCCAAAACAGATACGCAGTATTTT.

This chain joins TRBV27 and TRBJ1-3, with D unclear. Trimming took off 6 bases at V and 2 bases at J, with 11 bases between the two ends. Germline-derived CDR1 and CDR2 are MNHEY and SMNVEV (reference sequence). CDR3 length: 14 residues. The CDR3 sequence is CASSQAGTGNTIYF. For the CDR3, the DNA is TGTGCCAGCAGCCAAGCGGGTACTGGAAACACCATATATTTT.

A few counts support this clone. CDR3 in DNA: TGTGCCAGCAGTTTCTCGGGGGTAGGTGGCTACACCTTC. It specifies CASSFSGVGGYTF. This sequence joins TRBV27 and TRBJ1-2; weak D call: TRBD1 (5 bases). CDR1 and CDR2 from the germline V gene are MNHEY and SMNVEV (reference sequence). There are 13 residues in the CDR3. The V end was cut by 3 bases, the J end by 7 bases, with 12 bases between.

J is TRBJ1-1 and V is TRBV29-1, with D maybe TRBD1 (5 bases). Germline lookup yields CDR1 SQVTM and CDR2 ANQGSEA. The CDR3 contains 13 residues. V dropped 4 bases and J dropped 5 bases, with 14 bases sitting between them. The CDR3 loop reads CSVGRGEGTEAFF. In nucleotides, the CDR3 is TGCAGCGTTGGAAGGGGAGAGGGAACTGAAGCTTTCTTT.

The chain carries TRBV28 and TRBJ2-1, with 12 nucleotides matching TRBD2. Germline V gives CDR1 MDHEN, CDR2 SYDVKM. Trimming at V came to 4 bases and at J to 3 bases, leaving 4 bases not matched to a gene. This CDR3 region has 16 residues. CDR3 loop: CASSSLLAGGYNEQFF. The CDR3 DNA is TGTGCCAGCAGTTCCCTACTAGCGGGGGGCTACAATGAGCAGTTCTTC.

The V and J genes are TRBV12-3 or TRBV12-4 and TRBJ1-1; D call uncertain. The CDR3 spans 13 residues. V was pared by 5 bases and J by 0 bases, with 7 bases between. This CDR3 is CASSPGMNTEAFF. The CDR3 nucleotides are TGTGCCAGCAGTCCTGGCATGAACACTGAAGCTTTCTTT.

This sequence joins TRBV29-1 and TRBJ1-1, with D uncertain. CDR3 length: 13 amino acids. Per the germline V gene, CDR1 is SQVTM and CDR2 is ANQGSEA. For the CDR3, the DNA is TGCAGTGGAGTATGGGCGACCAGCGGTGAAGCTTTCTTT. The encoded protein is CSGVWATSGEAFF.

This clone was picked up a small number of times. This chain connects TRBV7-2 to TRBJ1-5, with 7 bases aligning to TRBD1. Germline CDR1 SGHTA, CDR2 FQGNSA. V was clipped by 1 base and J by 2 bases; unmatched bases: 2. This CDR3 has 15 amino acids. DNA of the CDR3: TGTGCCAGCAGCTTAGACAGGGGCCGCAATCAGCCCCAGCATTTT. This codes for CASSLDRGRNQPQHF.

The gene calls are TRBV5-4 and TRBJ1-1, with 10 bases lining up with TRBD1. Germline V gives CDR1 SGHNT, CDR2 YYREEE (reference sequence). The J segment lost 5 bases and the V segment lost 4 bases, leaving 8 bases of the junction unmatched. The CDR3 is 15 residues long. The CDR3 is CASSAQTGGRTEAFF. DNA for the CDR3: TGTGCCAGCAGCGCACAGACAGGGGGCCGAACTGAAGCTTTCTTT.

A single count supports this clone. This rearrangement joins TRBV7-3 to TRBJ2-2; D is possibly TRBD1 (6 bases). Germline assignment: CDR1 SGHTA and CDR2 FQGTGA. This CDR3 is built from 15 residues. V shed 5 bases and J shed 0 bases, with 10 bases lying between them. CDR3 amino acids: CASSKTGSNTGELFF. DNA of the CDR3: TGTGCCAGCAGCAAAACAGGGTCGAACACCGGGGAGCTGTTTTTT.

The rearrangement joins TRBV5-1 to TRBJ1-2; 11 bases map to TRBD1. V was pared by 2 bases and J by 10 bases, with 7 bases of the junction left unmatched. The germline V gene encodes CDR1 SGHRS and CDR2 YFSETQ. The CDR3 consists of 14 residues. The CDR3 spells CASSFSGTGGVYTF. The DNA of the CDR3 is TGCGCCAGCAGCTTTTCCGGGACAGGGGGAGTCTACACCTTC.

V and J are TRBV27 and TRBJ2-1; D call uncertain. The V gene's germline CDR1 is MNHEY and CDR2 SMNVEV (reference sequence). Trimming took off 6 bases at V and 0 bases at J, with 18 bases between the two ends. The CDR3 consists of 17 residues. As DNA, the CDR3 is TGTGCCAGCAGGCCCCGGCGAAGTATAAGCTCCTACAATGAGCAGTTCTTC. This codes for CASRPRRSISSYNEQFF.

The chain carries TRBV11-1 and TRBJ1-2; D perhaps matches TRBD1 (6 bases). Germline V gene lookup returns CDR1 SGHAT and CDR2 FQDESV (reference sequence). Trimming took 2 bases from V and 4 from J, leaving 14 bases between them. The length of the CDR3 is 15 residues. CDR3 DNA: TGTGCCAGCAGCTTACTACAGGGACTGGGCTATGGCTACACCTTC. Amino acids: CASSLLQGLGYGYTF.

This chain links TRBV5-6 with TRBJ2-3; D uncertain. V lost 4 bases, J lost 2 bases, and 11 bases lay in between. The germline gives CDR1 SGHDT, CDR2 YYEEEE. The CDR3 sequence is 14 residues long. The DNA of the CDR3 is TGTGCCAGCAGCCCGTACAAACTCACAGATACGCAGTATTTT. Translated, it gives CASSPYKLTDTQYF.

This clone was seen only a few times. The rearrangement joins TRBV18 to TRBJ1-2, with 9 nucleotides matching TRBD1. The V gene's germline CDR1 is KGHSH and CDR2 LQKENI. Trimming removed 3 bases from V and 6 bases from J; junction bases left unmatched: 8. This CDR3 has 15 amino acids. CDR3 sequence: CASSPGTGRNDGYTF. The CDR3, as DNA: TGTGCCAGCTCACCCGGGACAGGGAGGAACGATGGCTACACCTTC. The whole variable domain, filled in from reference TRBV18 and TRBJ1-2, reads NAGVMQNPRHLVRRRGQEARLRCSPMKGHSHVYWYRQLPEEGLKFMVYLQKENIIDESGMPKERFSAEFPKEGPSILRIQQVVRGDSAAYFCASSPGTGRNDGYTFGSGTRLTVV.